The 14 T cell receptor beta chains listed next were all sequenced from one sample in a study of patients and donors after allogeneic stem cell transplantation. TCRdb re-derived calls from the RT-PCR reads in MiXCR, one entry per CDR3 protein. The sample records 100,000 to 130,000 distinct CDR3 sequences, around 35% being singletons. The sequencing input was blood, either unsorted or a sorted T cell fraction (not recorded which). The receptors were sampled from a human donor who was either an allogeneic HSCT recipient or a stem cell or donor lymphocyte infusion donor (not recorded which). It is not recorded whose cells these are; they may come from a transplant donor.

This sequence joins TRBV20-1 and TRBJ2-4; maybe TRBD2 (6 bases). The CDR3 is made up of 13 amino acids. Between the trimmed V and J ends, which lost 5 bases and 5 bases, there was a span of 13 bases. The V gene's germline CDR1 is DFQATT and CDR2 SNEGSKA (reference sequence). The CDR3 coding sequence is TGCAGTGCTTCCAGGGACTCCCAAAACATTCAGTACTTC. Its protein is CSASRDSQNIQYF.

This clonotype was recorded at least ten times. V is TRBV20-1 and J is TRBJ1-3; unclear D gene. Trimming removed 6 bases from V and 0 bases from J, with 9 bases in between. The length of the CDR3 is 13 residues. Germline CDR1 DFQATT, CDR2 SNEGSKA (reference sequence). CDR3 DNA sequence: TGCAGTGCCGAGGACTTCTCTGGAAACACCATATATTTT. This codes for CSAEDFSGNTIYF.

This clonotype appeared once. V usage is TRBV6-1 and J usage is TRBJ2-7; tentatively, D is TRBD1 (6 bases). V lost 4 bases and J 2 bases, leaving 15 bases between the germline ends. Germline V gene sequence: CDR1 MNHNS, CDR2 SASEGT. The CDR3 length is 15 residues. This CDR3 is CASSGVQGRTYEQYF. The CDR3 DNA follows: TGTGCCAGCAGTGGGGTTCAGGGGCGAACCTACGAGCAGTACTTC.

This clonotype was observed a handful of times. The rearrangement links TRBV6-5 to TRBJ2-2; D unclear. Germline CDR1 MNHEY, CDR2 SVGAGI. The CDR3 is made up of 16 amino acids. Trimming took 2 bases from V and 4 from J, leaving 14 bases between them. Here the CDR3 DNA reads TGTGCCAGCAGTTACATGTCGGGCCCACCCACCGGGGAGCTGTTTTTT. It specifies CASSYMSGPPTGELFF.

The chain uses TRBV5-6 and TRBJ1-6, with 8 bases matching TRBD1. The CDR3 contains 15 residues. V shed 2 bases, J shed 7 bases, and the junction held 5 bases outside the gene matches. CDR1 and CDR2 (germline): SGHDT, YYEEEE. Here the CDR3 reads CASSLYDRGNSPLHF. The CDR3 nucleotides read TGTGCCAGCAGCTTATATGACAGGGGAAATTCACCCCTCCACTTT.

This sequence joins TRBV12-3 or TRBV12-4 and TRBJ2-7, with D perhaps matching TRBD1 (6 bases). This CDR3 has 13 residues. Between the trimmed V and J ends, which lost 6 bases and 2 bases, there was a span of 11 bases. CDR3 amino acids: CASSVGQTYEQYF. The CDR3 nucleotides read TGTGCCAGCAGCGTGGGACAAACCTACGAGCAGTACTTC.

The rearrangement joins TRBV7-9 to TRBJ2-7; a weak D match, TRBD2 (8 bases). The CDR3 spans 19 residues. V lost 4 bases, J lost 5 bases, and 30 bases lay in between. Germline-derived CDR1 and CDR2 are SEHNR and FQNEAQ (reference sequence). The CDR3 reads CASSSHRGLAGYTSDEQYF. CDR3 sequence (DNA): TGTGCCAGCAGCTCTCACAGGGGTCTAGCGGGCTATACGTCGGACGAGCAGTACTTC.

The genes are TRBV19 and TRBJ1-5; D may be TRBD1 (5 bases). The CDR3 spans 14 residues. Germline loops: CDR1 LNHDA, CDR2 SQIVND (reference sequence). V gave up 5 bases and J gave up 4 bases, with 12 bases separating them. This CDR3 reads CASSLRRTNQPQHF. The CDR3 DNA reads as TGTGCCAGTAGTCTTAGGAGGACAAATCAGCCCCAGCATTTT.

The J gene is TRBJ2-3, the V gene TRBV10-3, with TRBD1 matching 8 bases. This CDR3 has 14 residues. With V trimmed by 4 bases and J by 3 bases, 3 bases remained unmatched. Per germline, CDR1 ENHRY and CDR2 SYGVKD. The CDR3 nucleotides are TGTGCCATCAGTGTCGGACAGGGAACAGATACGCAGTATTTT. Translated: CAISVGQGTDTQYF.

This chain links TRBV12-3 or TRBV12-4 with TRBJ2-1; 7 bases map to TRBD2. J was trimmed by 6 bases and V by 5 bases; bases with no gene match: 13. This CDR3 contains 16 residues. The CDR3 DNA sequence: TGTGCCAGCAGTGCCGGGGGGTTCAGCGGGACCAATGAGCAGTTCTTC. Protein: CASSAGGFSGTNEQFF.

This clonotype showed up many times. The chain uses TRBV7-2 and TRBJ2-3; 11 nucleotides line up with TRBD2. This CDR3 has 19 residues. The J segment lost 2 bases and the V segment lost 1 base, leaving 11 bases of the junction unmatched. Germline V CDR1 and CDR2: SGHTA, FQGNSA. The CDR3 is CASSLEGPLAGALTDTQYF. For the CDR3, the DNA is TGTGCCAGCAGCTTAGAGGGCCCACTAGCGGGGGCCCTCACAGATACGCAGTATTTT.

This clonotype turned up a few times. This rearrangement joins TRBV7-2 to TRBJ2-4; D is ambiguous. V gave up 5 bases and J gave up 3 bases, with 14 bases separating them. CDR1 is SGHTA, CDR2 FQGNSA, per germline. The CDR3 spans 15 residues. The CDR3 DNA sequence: TGTGCCAGCAGCCCTTACTCTCCTGGCAAAAACATTCAGTACTTC. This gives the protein CASSPYSPGKNIQYF.

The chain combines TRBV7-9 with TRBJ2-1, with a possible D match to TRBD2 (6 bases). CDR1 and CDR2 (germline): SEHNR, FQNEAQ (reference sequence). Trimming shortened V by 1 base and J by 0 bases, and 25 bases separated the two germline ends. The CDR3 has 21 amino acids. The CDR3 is CASSLGGAGTSRSSSYNEQFF. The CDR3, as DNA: TGTGCCAGCAGCTTAGGGGGTGCTGGGACTTCCCGTTCGAGCTCCTACAATGAGCAGTTCTTC.

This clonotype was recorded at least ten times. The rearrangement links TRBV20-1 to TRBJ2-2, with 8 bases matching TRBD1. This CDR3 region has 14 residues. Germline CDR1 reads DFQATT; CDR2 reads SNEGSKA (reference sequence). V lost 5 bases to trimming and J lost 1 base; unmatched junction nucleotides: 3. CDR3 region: CSAWDRKNTGELFF. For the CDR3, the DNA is TGCAGTGCTTGGGACAGGAAGAACACCGGGGAGCTGTTTTTT.